What follows are 3 T cell receptor beta chains derived from one specimen sequenced in a study of shared clonotypes between healthy human individuals. Profiled with immunoSEQ multiplex PCR; TCRdb holds only in-frame clones, not every one. Seen here are about 800,000 clones, about 96% observed once, and the top ten hold roughly 0.23%. In the naive CD8 group, cells lacked CD45RO and were positively selected for CCR7, so terminally differentiated effector memory CD45RA+ cells were left out. The sequenced material came from naive CD8+ T cells sorted from blood. These receptors all stem from a man aged 25 to 40 in good health.

The CDR3 region has the DNA TGTGCCAGCAGCTCCCCGACGGGGGGCTGGAATGAAAAACTGTTTTTT. Protein: CASSSPTGGWNEKLFF. This chain uses TRBV7-6 with TRBJ1-4, with D perhaps TRBD1 (6 bases). The CDR3 has 16 amino acids. Germline values: CDR1 SGHVS, CDR2 FNYEAQ. Between the trimmed V and J ends, which lost 4 bases and 5 bases, there was a span of 17 bases.

The chain links TRBV7-8 to TRBJ2-5; D is possibly TRBD1 (6 bases). V was shortened by 3 bases and J by 1 base, with 18 bases between the two germline ends. This CDR3 spans 17 amino acids. The germline gives CDR1 SGHVS, CDR2 FQNEAQ. DNA for the CDR3: TGTGCCAGCAGCTTTCTATCGACAGGTAACATCCAAGAGACCCAGTACTTC. Encoded protein: CASSFLSTGNIQETQYF.

The genes are TRBV2 and TRBJ1-4, with 7 bases matching TRBD1. This CDR3 spans 20 amino acids. Germline V gene data show CDR1 as SNHLY and CDR2 as FYNNEI. V shed 3 bases, J shed 7 bases, and the junction held 23 bases outside the gene matches. CDR3 DNA: TGTGCCAGCAGTGAGCTGGCGTGGGAGACAGGGCCGGCAGGGGGTGAAAAACTGTTTTTT. It is translated as CASSELAWETGPAGGEKLFF.